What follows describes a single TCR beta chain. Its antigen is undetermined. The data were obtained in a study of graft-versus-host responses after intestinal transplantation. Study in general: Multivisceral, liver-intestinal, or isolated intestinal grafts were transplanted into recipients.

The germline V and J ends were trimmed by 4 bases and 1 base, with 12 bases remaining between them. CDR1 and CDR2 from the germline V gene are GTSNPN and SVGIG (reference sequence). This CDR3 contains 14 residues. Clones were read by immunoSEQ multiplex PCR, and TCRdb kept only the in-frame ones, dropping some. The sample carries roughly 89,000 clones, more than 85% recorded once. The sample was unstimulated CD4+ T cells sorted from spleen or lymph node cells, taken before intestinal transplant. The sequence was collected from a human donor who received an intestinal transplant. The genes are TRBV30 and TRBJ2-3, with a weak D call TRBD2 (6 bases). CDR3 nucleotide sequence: TGTGCCTGGAATGCGGCGGGGCGCACAGATACGCAGTATTTT. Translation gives CAWNAAGRTDTQYF.